The 14 T cell receptor beta chains given below trace back to one sample, sequenced in a study of neoadjuvant anti-PD-1 for oral cavity cancer. Sequencing was performed with immunoSEQ multiplex PCR; in TCRdb, only in-frame clones are kept and a portion is missing. This table has about 24,000 clones, roughly 29% appearing once. Time point defined: after neoadjuvant nivolumab, at surgical resection. Sequencing used tumor tissue, obtained after nivolumab (anti-PD-1) treatment. Receptors were obtained from a person aged 40-85 years with oral cavity squamous cell carcinoma.

The chain is built from TRBV7-2 and TRBJ2-7; D is perhaps TRBD2 (6 bases). Trimming stripped 5 bases from V and 7 bases from J, with 15 bases between. The CDR3 is made up of 13 amino acids. Germline V CDR1 and CDR2: SGHTA, FQGNSA. The CDR3 region is CASSQGLGTEQYF. CDR3 in DNA: TGTGCCAGCAGCCAGGGACTCGGAACAGAGCAGTACTTC.

This CDR3 reads CASSTPTDRGRSTEAFF. The CDR3 DNA is TGTGCCAGCAGCACCCCAACGGACAGGGGGAGAAGCACTGAAGCTTTCTTT. The chain is built from TRBV7-9 and TRBJ1-1, with 10 bases matching TRBD1. V shed 5 bases and J 4 bases; nucleotides not matched to a gene: 13. Germline CDR1 reads SEHNR; CDR2 reads FQNEAQ (reference sequence). The CDR3 is made up of 17 amino acids.

The chain carries TRBV27 and TRBJ2-5; D is undetermined. The V and J ends lost 4 bases and 5 bases respectively, with 8 bases between them. The CDR3 consists of 12 residues. Germline V gives CDR1 MNHEY, CDR2 SMNVEV (reference sequence). The DNA for the CDR3 is TGTGCCAGCAGTTCCTATGGGGAGACCCAGTACTTC. Its protein is CASSSYGETQYF.

This clone was seen a handful of times. The V call is TRBV19, the J call TRBJ2-3; 9 bases are shared with TRBD2. The CDR3 has 15 residues. V was clipped by 1 base and J by 5 bases; unmatched bases: 4. CDR1 LNHDA and CDR2 SQIVND come from the germline V gene (reference sequence). Here the CDR3 reads CASSIGLAGVDTQYF. CDR3 DNA: TGTGCCAGTAGTATAGGATTAGCGGGAGTAGATACGCAGTATTTT.

This clone was counted a few times. The gene calls are TRBV6-1 and TRBJ2-6; D gene uncertain. Germline lookup yields CDR1 MNHNS and CDR2 SASEGT. Trimming left V 3 bases short and J 0 bases short, with 6 bases between. The CDR3 is 15 amino acids. CDR3 bases: TGTGCCAGCAGTGACACGCTCTCTGGGGCCAACGTCCTGACTTTC. It yields the protein CASSDTLSGANVLTF.

This clone was counted only a few times. The chain joins TRBV13 to TRBJ2-7; the D gene is possibly TRBD1 (6 bases). V lost 4 bases and J lost 0, with 10 bases in between. The CDR3 is made up of 14 amino acids. Germline lookup yields CDR1 PRHDT and CDR2 FYEKMQ (reference sequence). The DNA for the CDR3 is TGTGCCAGCAGCTCCGGGACACTCTCCTACGAGCAGTACTTC. Amino acids: CASSSGTLSYEQYF. The variable domain in full, with the rest retrieved from reference TRBV13 and TRBJ2-7, is AAGVIQSPRHLIKEKRETATLKCYPIPRHDTVYWYQQGPGQDPQFLISFYEKMQSDKGSIPDRFSAQQFSDYHSELNMSSLELGDSALYFCASSSGTLSYEQYFGPGTRLTVT.

This clone was recorded a few times. V and J are TRBV28 and TRBJ2-7, with 8 bases identical to TRBD2. Germline V gene data show CDR1 as MDHEN and CDR2 as SYDVKM. Trimming removed 3 bases from V and 5 bases from J; junction bases left unmatched: 21. This CDR3 is 19 amino acids long. The CDR3, as DNA: TGTGCCAGCAGTTTTATTCGGGAAAGGGCGAACGGGGGGGGTAACGAGCAGTACTTC. Its translation is CASSFIRERANGGGNEQYF.

CDR3 protein: CASSFGQGEPQHF. The CDR3, as DNA: TGCGCCAGCAGCTTCGGACAGGGAGAGCCCCAGCATTTT. The chain couples TRBV5-1 to TRBJ1-5; the match to TRBD1 covers 8 bases. This CDR3 has 13 residues. V shed 2 bases, J shed 8 bases, and the junction held 3 bases outside the gene matches. CDR1 is SGHRS and CDR2 is YFSETQ in the germline V gene.

This clone was seen more than once but under ten times. This chain joins TRBV4-2 and TRBJ1-5; unclear D gene. Between the trimmed V and J ends, which lost 1 base and 5 bases, there was a span of 12 bases. This CDR3 comprises 15 residues. CDR1 and CDR2 from the germline V gene are LGHNA and YNFKEQ. The CDR3 loop is CASSQVPGRDQPQHF. In nucleotides, the CDR3 is TGTGCCAGCAGCCAAGTTCCGGGCCGAGATCAGCCCCAGCATTTT.

This clone was counted between two and nine times. The J gene is TRBJ1-6, the V gene TRBV25-1; unclear D gene. CDR3 length equals 12 residues. Germline values: CDR1 MGHDK, CDR2 SYGVNS. Trimming removed 3 bases from V and 9 bases from J, with 6 bases in between. DNA for the CDR3: TGTGCCAGCAGTGATGGGGTTTCACCCCTCCACTTT. It specifies CASSDGVSPLHF. Full variable domain (missing parts from reference TRBV25-1 and TRBJ1-6): EADIYQTPRYLVIGTGKKITLECSQTMGHDKMYWYQQDPGMELHLIHYSYGVNSTEKGDLSSESTVSRIRTEHFPLTLESARPSHTSQYLCASSDGVSPLHFGNGTRLTVT.

This clone is a singleton in its sample. The chain links TRBV28 to TRBJ2-1; 14 bases agree with TRBD2. Trimming took 6 bases from V and 6 from J; bases not matched to a gene: 4. The CDR3 is 15 amino acids. CDR1 MDHEN and CDR2 SYDVKM come from the germline V gene. The chain's CDR3 is CASSSGTSGGNEQFF. The CDR3 DNA follows: TGTGCCAGCAGCAGCGGGACTAGCGGGGGCAATGAGCAGTTCTTC.

The chain links TRBV19 to TRBJ1-1, with TRBD1 identical over 7 bases. V shed 3 bases, J shed 10 bases, and the junction held 8 bases outside the gene matches. The CDR3 extends over 13 amino acids. Looked up from germline, CDR1 is LNHDA and CDR2 is SQIVND (reference sequence). CDR3: CASSIAWDSSAFF. The CDR3 bases are TGTGCCAGTAGTATCGCCTGGGACAGTTCAGCTTTCTTT.

This clone was seen a handful of times. V usage is TRBV28 and J usage is TRBJ1-5; D is uncertain. The CDR3 is made up of 14 amino acids. CDR1 and CDR2 from the germline V gene are MDHEN and SYDVKM. V was trimmed by 6 bases and J by 5 bases, leaving 14 bases between them. The CDR3, as DNA: TGTGCCAGCAGCCCCAGCATCTATCATCAGCCCCAGCATTTT. It codes for CASSPSIYHQPQHF.

The chain uses TRBV15 and TRBJ2-7, with 10 bases matching TRBD2. The CDR3 loop spans 15 amino acids. Germline CDR1 and CDR2: LNHNV and YYDKDF (reference sequence). The ends lost 2 bases at V and 2 bases at J; junction bases unmatched: 3. CDR3 sequence: CATSRQAGGTYEQYF. The CDR3 DNA reads as TGTGCCACCAGCAGACAAGCGGGGGGGACCTACGAGCAGTACTTC.